Listed below are T cell receptor beta chains from one sample, sequenced in a study of cytomegalovirus exposure and HLA in healthy donors. TCRdb's table, derived via immunoSEQ multiplex PCR, lists solely in-frame clones and lacks some. The sample lists fewer than 200,000 clones; more than 70% were seen once. The sequenced material came from PBMCs. These receptors were collected from a girl between 5 and 17 years old in good health and CMV-seronegative. CDR3s include the opening cysteine and the closing phenylalanine or tryptophan. D genes are given only for firm matches. Clone size, where shown, is once, few, many, or a class for clones that have expanded.

- | TRBJ2-3 | - | TRBV30 | TGTGCCTGGACGCTTTTGAAGAGGACTAGCACAGATACGCAGTATTTT | CAWTLLKRTSTDTQYF
- | TRBJ1-3 | - | TRBV4-1 | TGCGCCAGCAGCCTACTGATGGTCGAAAAAAACACCATATATTTT | CASSLLMVEKNTIYF
few | TRBJ1-2 | - | TRBV27 | TGTGCCAGCAGCCCCCTGGGGGGGAAGTACACCTTC | CASSPLGGKYTF
- | TRBJ2-7 | TRBD1 | TRBV5-5 | TGTGCCAGCAGCCCGGGACAGGGGGCGGACGAGCAGTACTTC | CASSPGQGADEQYF
few | TRBJ1-1 | TRBD1 | TRBV29-1 | TGCAGCGTCCCGGGACAGGGTTTCACTGAAGCTTTCTTT | CSVPGQGFTEAFF
- | TRBJ1-1 | - | TRBV5-1 | TGCGCCAGCGTTGGGGGAGGTACTGAAGCTTTCTTT | CASVGGGTEAFF
- | TRBJ1-1 | - | TRBV30 | TGTGCCTGGGGCCCTCGGAGGGAAGCTTTCTTT | CAWGPRREAFF
- | TRBJ2-5 | - | TRBV5-1 | TGCGCCAGCAGCTACCCGGGGCAAGAGACCCAGTACTTC | CASSYPGQETQYF
- | TRBJ2-7 | - | TRBV7-8 | TGTGCCAGCAGCGTACCCTCTGAGTCCGGGGGCTACGAGCAGTACTTC | CASSVPSESGGYEQYF
once | TRBJ1-3 | - | TRBV30 | TGTGCCTGGATGCGGGGTCCTGGAAACACCATATATTTT | CAWMRGPGNTIYF
- | TRBJ1-6 | - | TRBV5-1 | TGCGCCAGCAGCTTACGGGGAAAGCCCCTCCACTTT | CASSLRGKPLHF
- | TRBJ2-7 | - | TRBV19 | TGTGCCAGTAGTCCAGGGGATAGGACCTACGAGCAGTACTTC | CASSPGDRTYEQYF
- | TRBJ2-3 | - | TRBV7-2 | TGTGCCAGCAGCTTACACGGGTCAGGCACAGATACGCAGTATTTT | CASSLHGSGTDTQYF
- | TRBJ1-1 | - | TRBV7-9 | TGTGCCAGCAGCTTAGTCGGGGACACTGAAGCTTTCTTT | CASSLVGDTEAFF
- | TRBJ2-7 | TRBD1 | TRBV2 | TGTGCCAGCAGTGAAGCGAAGGACAGGGTCTACGAGCAGTACTTC | CASSEAKDRVYEQYF
- | TRBJ1-2 | TRBD1 | TRBV6-6 | TGTGCGAGCCAGGGGACAGGGGGGGGCTACACCTTC | CASQGTGGGYTF
- | TRBJ2-3 | TRBD1 | TRBV11-2 | TGTGCCAGCAGCTACGGGACAGGGCCCACAGATACGCAGTATTTT | CASSYGTGPTDTQYF
- | TRBJ2-7 | - | TRBV7-2 | TGTGCCAGCAGCTTAGCAGGCGGCTCTACCTACGAGCAGTACTTC | CASSLAGGSTYEQYF
few | TRBJ2-2 | - | TRBV29-1 | TGCAGCGGGCGGGGTAACACCGGGGAGCTGTTTTTT | CSGRGNTGELFF
- | TRBJ2-3 | - | TRBV27 | TGTGCCAGCAGCAAAGTACTAGAGATAGATACGCAGTATTTT | CASSKVLEIDTQYF
- | TRBJ1-5 | TRBD1 | TRBV9 | TGTGCCAGCAGCTTCCAGGGGGACAATCAGCCCCAGCATTTT | CASSFQGDNQPQHF
- | TRBJ1-3 | - | TRBV18 | TGTGCCAGCTCACCTCCCTCGGGGAGCTCTGGAAACACCATATATTTT | CASSPPSGSSGNTIYF
- | TRBJ1-1 | TRBD1 | TRBV6-1 | TGTAGAGGGGGCCAGAACACTGAAGCTTTCTTT | CRGGQNTEAFF
- | TRBJ1-1 | - | TRBV4-1 | TGCGCCAGCAGCCAACCCCAAAGACAGAACACTGAAGCTTTCTTT | CASSQPQRQNTEAFF
- | TRBJ1-5 | - | TRBV10-2 | TGCGCCAGCAGGGGACACCCGATGGATCAGCCCCAGCATTTT | CASRGHPMDQPQHF